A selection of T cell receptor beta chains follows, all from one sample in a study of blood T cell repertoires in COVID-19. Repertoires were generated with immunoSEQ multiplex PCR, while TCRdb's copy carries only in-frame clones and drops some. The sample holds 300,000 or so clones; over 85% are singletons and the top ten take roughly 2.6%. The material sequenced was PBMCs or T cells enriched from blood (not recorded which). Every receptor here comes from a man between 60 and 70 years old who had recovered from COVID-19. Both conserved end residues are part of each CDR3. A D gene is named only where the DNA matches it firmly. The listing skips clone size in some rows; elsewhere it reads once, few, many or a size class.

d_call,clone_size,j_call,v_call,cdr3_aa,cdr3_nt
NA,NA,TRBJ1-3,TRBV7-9,CASSFAGADKTIYF,TGTGCCAGCAGCTTTGCGGGGGCCGACAAGACCATATATTTT
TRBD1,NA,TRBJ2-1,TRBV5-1,CASSFGQGPPYNEQFF,TGCGCCAGCAGCTTTGGACAGGGGCCACCCTACAATGAGCAGTTCTTC
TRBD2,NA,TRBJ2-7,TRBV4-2,CASSQGGVAGGYEQYF,TGTGCCAGCAGCCAAGGAGGTGTAGCGGGAGGCTACGAGCAGTACTTC
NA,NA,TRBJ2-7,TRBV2,CASRSDSYEQYF,TGTGCCAGCAGGAGCGACAGCTACGAGCAGTACTTC
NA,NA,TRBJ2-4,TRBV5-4,CASSWGVRGGSKNIQYF,TGTGCCAGCAGCTGGGGGGTCAGGGGAGGGAGCAAAAACATTCAGTACTTC
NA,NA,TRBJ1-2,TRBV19,CASSDVLGANYGYTF,TGTGCCAGTAGCGATGTCTTAGGAGCCAACTATGGCTACACCTTC
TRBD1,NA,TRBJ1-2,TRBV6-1,CASSATPGQYHYGYTF,TGTGCCAGCAGTGCGACTCCGGGACAGTACCACTATGGCTACACCTTC
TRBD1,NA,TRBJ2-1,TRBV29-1,CSVARTGNNEQFF,TGCAGCGTTGCTCGGACAGGGAACAATGAGCAGTTCTTC
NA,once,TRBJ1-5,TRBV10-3,CAISTDMIGNQPQHF,TGTGCCATCAGCACGGACATGATTGGCAATCAGCCCCAGCATTTT
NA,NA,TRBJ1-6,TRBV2,CASSPQGSALHF,TGTGCCAGCAGTCCACAGGGCTCAGCCCTCCACTTT
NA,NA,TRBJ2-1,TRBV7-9,CASSHSYNEQFF,TGTGCCAGCAGCCATTCCTACAATGAGCAGTTCTTC
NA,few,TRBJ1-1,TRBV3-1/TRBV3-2,CASSQMRNTEAFF,TGTGCCAGCAGCCAAATGAGGAACACTGAAGCTTTCTTT
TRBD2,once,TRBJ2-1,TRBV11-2,CASSLAGRLAGNEQFF,TGTGCCAGCAGCTTAGCGGGGCGACTAGCGGGAAATGAGCAGTTCTTC
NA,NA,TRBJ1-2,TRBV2,CASGGTLNYGYTF,TGTGCCAGCGGGGGGACCCTAAACTATGGCTACACCTTC
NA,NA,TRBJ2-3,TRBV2,CASSSNPSESTDTQYF,TGTGCCAGCAGTAGTAACCCTAGCGAGAGCACAGATACGCAGTATTTT
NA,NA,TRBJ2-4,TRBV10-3,CATGRSVDIQYF,TGTGCCACGGGTCGGTCGGTAGACATTCAGTACTTC